The sample holds one count of the clone carrying this TCR beta chain. This specimen comes from a study of shared clonotypes between healthy human individuals. It was CD45RO-negative cells, positively selected for CCR7, that made up naive CD8 cells, with terminally differentiated effector memory CD45RA+ cells excluded. The CDR3 consists of 17 residues. Germline V gene sequence: CDR1 MDHEN, CDR2 SYDVKM. Trimming stripped 2 bases from V and 3 bases from J, with 17 bases between. Clones were read by immunoSEQ multiplex PCR, and TCRdb kept only the in-frame ones, dropping some. Of about 820,000 clones listed, 90% to 95% are singletons.

This chain links TRBV28 with TRBJ2-1; D remains ambiguous. Sequences were obtained from naive CD8+ T cells sorted from blood. This TCR came from a man younger than 45 in good health. This CDR3 reads CASSLQSAGRNYNEQFF. The CDR3 DNA follows: TGTGCCAGCAGTTTACAGTCTGCAGGCCGAAACTACAATGAGCAGTTCTTC.